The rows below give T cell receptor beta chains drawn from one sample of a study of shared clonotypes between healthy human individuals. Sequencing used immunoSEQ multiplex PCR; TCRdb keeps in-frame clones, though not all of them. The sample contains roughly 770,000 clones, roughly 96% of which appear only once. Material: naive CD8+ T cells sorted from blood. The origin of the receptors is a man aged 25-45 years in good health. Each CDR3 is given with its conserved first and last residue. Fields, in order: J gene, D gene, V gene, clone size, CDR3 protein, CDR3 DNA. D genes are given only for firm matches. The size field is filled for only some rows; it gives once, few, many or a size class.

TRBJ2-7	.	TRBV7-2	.	CASSLSRDGSYEQYF	TGTGCCAGCAGCCTTAGCCGGGACGGAAGCTACGAGCAGTACTTC
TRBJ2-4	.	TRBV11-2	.	CASSLGRGAASAKNIQYF	TGTGCCAGCAGCTTAGGGCGAGGCGCCGCGTCGGCCAAAAACATTCAGTACTTC
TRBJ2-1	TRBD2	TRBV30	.	CAWSGEGLSYNEQFF	TGTGCCTGGAGTGGGGAGGGCCTCTCCTACAATGAGCAGTTCTTC
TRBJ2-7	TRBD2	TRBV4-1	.	CASSRLAGGPTYEQYF	TGCGCCAGCAGCCGCCTAGCGGGAGGGCCAACCTACGAGCAGTACTTC
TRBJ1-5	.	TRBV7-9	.	CASSSIGQPNQPQHF	TGTGCCAGCAGCTCAATTGGACAGCCCAATCAGCCCCAGCATTTT
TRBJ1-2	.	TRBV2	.	CASNGDGYTF	TGTGCCAGCAACGGAGATGGCTACACCTTC
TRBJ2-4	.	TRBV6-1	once	CASSGKKGIQYF	TGTGCCAGCAGTGGAAAGAAAGGCATTCAGTACTTC
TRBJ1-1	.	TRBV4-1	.	CASSQKGGPAMNTEAFF	TGCGCCAGCAGCCAAAAGGGGGGCCCCGCTATGAACACTGAAGCTTTCTTT
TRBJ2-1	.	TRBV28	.	CASSFRESSYNEQFF	TGTGCCAGCAGTTTTAGGGAAAGCTCCTACAATGAGCAGTTCTTC
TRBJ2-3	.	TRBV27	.	CASSPEGGILYGTQYF	TGTGCCAGCAGCCCCGAGGGGGGTATTTTATACGGTACGCAGTATTTT
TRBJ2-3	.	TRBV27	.	CASSPGTDTQYF	TGTGCCAGCAGCCCTGGGACAGATACGCAGTATTTT